The 11 T cell receptor beta chains reported below all come from one sample, sequenced in a study of T cells in localized non-small cell lung cancer. Only in-frame clones appear in the TCRdb table, and some are missing; sequencing was by immunoSEQ multiplex PCR. Altogether about 3,000 clones are present, over 25% being singletons, with the ten largest covering over 9%. The specimen comprised lung tumor tissue, sampled before any cancer treatment. These receptors were collected from a woman aged 40 to 75 with stage I lung adenocarcinoma.

J is TRBJ2-2 and V is TRBV6-8; TRBD1 or TRBD2 may be the D gene (5 bases each). CDR3 length: 14 amino acids. V dropped 10 bases and J dropped 2 bases, with 14 bases sitting between them. Germline loops: CDR1 MNHGY, CDR2 SAAAGT. The CDR3, as DNA: TGTGCCACCTGGGACGGACGAAACACCGGGGAGCTGTTTTTT. It yields the protein CATWDGRNTGELFF.

In its sample, this clone was seen a few times. CDR3 coding DNA: TGCGCCAGCAGCCTCCTGGGCGGGCCCCTATACAATGAGCAGTTCTTC. It is translated as CASSLLGGPLYNEQFF. The rearrangement uses TRBV5-1 and TRBJ2-1; maybe TRBD2 (5 bases). Germline CDR1 and CDR2: SGHRS and YFSETQ. Deletions cut 4 bases from V and 4 bases from J, with 18 bases between. The CDR3 length is 16 residues.

This chain connects TRBV7-6 to TRBJ2-7, with D perhaps TRBD1 (6 bases). The CDR3 loop spans 14 amino acids. V lost 0 bases and J 3 bases, leaving 9 bases between the germline ends. Germline assignment: CDR1 SGHVS and CDR2 FNYEAQ. The CDR3 here is CASSLADSYYEQYF. DNA for the CDR3: TGTGCCAGCAGCTTAGCGGACAGCTACTACGAGCAGTACTTC.

The V call is TRBV19, the J call TRBJ2-2; possible D gene TRBD1, 5 bases. V was pared by 4 bases and J by 4 bases, with 10 bases between. There are 14 residues in the CDR3. Germline V gene lookup returns CDR1 LNHDA and CDR2 SQIVND (reference sequence). The DNA of the CDR3 is TGTGCCAGTAGTACTCAGGGCGGCACCGGGGAGCTGTTTTTT. Amino acids: CASSTQGGTGELFF. Full variable domain (missing parts from reference TRBV19 and TRBJ2-2): DGGITQSPKYLFRKEGQNVTLSCEQNLNHDAMYWYRQDPGQGLRLIYYSQIVNDFQKGDIAEGYSVSREKKESFPLTVTSAQKNPTAFYLCASSTQGGTGELFFGEGSRLTVL.

This chain uses TRBV10-3 with TRBJ1-2; TRBD1 matches 8 bases. Germline loops: CDR1 ENHRY, CDR2 SYGVKD. Germline trimming cut 10 bases from V and 4 bases from J; bases unmatched to any gene: 11. The CDR3 runs to 14 residues. The CDR3 loop is CASAPGQAFYGYTF. As DNA, the CDR3 is TGTGCCAGCGCCCCGGGACAGGCTTTCTATGGCTACACCTTC.

The chain recombines TRBV28 with TRBJ2-6; D is possibly TRBD1 (5 bases). The CDR3 consists of 15 residues. Germline CDR1 reads MDHEN; CDR2 reads SYDVKM. V was shortened by 5 bases and J by 1 base, with 9 bases between the two germline ends. As DNA, the CDR3 is TGTGCCAGCAGTCAGGGTGGATCTGGGGCCAACGTCCTGACTTTC. Protein sequence: CASSQGGSGANVLTF.

V gene TRBV18 combines with J gene TRBJ2-1, with 11 bases matching TRBD2. The junction had 3 bases not matched to a gene; V was cut back by 3 bases and J by 5 bases. Per germline, CDR1 KGHSH and CDR2 LQKENI. This CDR3 has 15 residues. DNA of the CDR3: TGTGCCAGCTCACCGGGACTAGCGGCGAACAATGAGCAGTTCTTC. It codes for CASSPGLAANNEQFF.

The CDR3 DNA reads as TGCGCCAGCAGCCCCGGGACAGGGGGCACCTACGAGCAGTACTTC. It translates to CASSPGTGGTYEQYF. The chain employs TRBV5-1 and TRBJ2-7; 12 nucleotides agree with TRBD1. CDR1 is SGHRS and CDR2 is YFSETQ in the germline V gene. Unmatched junction bases numbered 4, after V lost 4 bases and J lost 2 bases. The CDR3 contains 15 residues.

This clone was counted between two and nine times. The V and J genes are TRBV28 and TRBJ1-5; D is unclear. The CDR3 has 14 residues. CDR1 and CDR2 (germline): MDHEN, SYDVKM. V lost 6 bases and J 3 bases, leaving 12 bases between the germline ends. CDR3 sequence: CASSPHGFNQPQHF. The DNA of the CDR3 is TGTGCCAGCAGCCCTCATGGGTTCAATCAGCCCCAGCATTTT.

This clone appeared a few times. The gene calls are TRBV11-3 and TRBJ2-7; D gene uncertain. Germline loops: CDR1 SGHNT, CDR2 YENEEA. V lost 1 base, J lost 4 bases, and 11 bases lay in between. The CDR3 consists of 14 residues. This CDR3 is CASSLGRQQYEQYF. As DNA, the CDR3 is TGTGCCAGCAGCTTAGGTCGGCAGCAATACGAGCAGTACTTC.

The chain employs TRBV12-5 and TRBJ2-1; D gene ambiguous. Trimming took 1 base from V and 4 from J, leaving 8 bases between them. Germline CDR1 reads LGHNT; CDR2 reads FRNRAP. CDR3 size: 14 residues. CDR3 residues: CASGLAPHYNEQFF. The CDR3 DNA reads TGTGCTAGTGGTTTGGCCCCCCATTACAATGAGCAGTTCTTC.